What follows are 29 T cell receptor beta chains derived from one specimen sequenced in a study of Tregs in tolerant kidney transplant recipients. Sequencing used immunoSEQ multiplex PCR; TCRdb keeps in-frame clones, though not all of them. The sample consists of about 94,000 clones, approximately 94% of them appearing once. This specimen was CD4+ T cells from blood, taken before the transplant. The receptor source for this set is a human donor who received a combined kidney and bone marrow transplant.

This chain connects TRBV5-1 to TRBJ2-3; the D gene is possibly TRBD1 (5 bases). The CDR3 contains 17 residues. V was shortened by 4 bases and J by 3 bases, with 21 bases between the two germline ends. Germline loops: CDR1 SGHRS, CDR2 YFSETQ. CDR3 protein: CASSHETSWGTTDTQYF. The CDR3 bases are TGCGCCAGCAGCCATGAGACTTCCTGGGGCACGACAGATACGCAGTATTTT.

This chain uses TRBV7-3 with TRBJ2-3; D gene unclear. Germline-derived CDR1 and CDR2 are SGHTA and FQGTGA. CDR3 length: 14 residues. The germline V and J ends were trimmed by 0 bases and 2 bases, with 6 bases remaining between them. The DNA for the CDR3 is TGTGCCAGCAGCTTAACTGCTACCACAGATACGCAGTATTTT. Protein: CASSLTATTDTQYF.

This rearrangement joins TRBV11-2 to TRBJ2-7, with a weak D call TRBD1 (5 bases). The germline V gene has CDR1 SGHAT and CDR2 FQNNGV. The CDR3 has 14 amino acids. V lost 5 bases to trimming and J lost 3 bases, with 14 bases between them. The CDR3 DNA is TGTGCCAGCAGCCAGACAGTTCGATTCTACGAGCAGTACTTC. Its protein is CASSQTVRFYEQYF.

The genes are TRBV7-2 and TRBJ2-4, with 10 bases lining up with TRBD2. The junction had 7 bases not matched to a gene; V was cut back by 4 bases and J by 1 base. The germline V gene encodes CDR1 SGHTA and CDR2 FQGNSA. The CDR3 runs to 17 residues. CDR3 loop: CASSSWGTSVAKNIQYF. CDR3 bases: TGTGCCAGCAGCTCCTGGGGGACTAGCGTGGCCAAAAACATTCAGTACTTC.

CDR3 in amino acids: CASSQGISTSGNPHKQFF. The CDR3 nucleotides read TGCGCCAGCAGCCAAGGTATTTCGACTAGCGGGAACCCTCACAAGCAGTTCTTC. The chain combines TRBV4-1 with TRBJ2-1, with 11 bases identical to TRBD2. Germline values: CDR1 MGHRA, CDR2 YSYEKL. Trimming at V came to 1 base and at J to 11 bases, leaving 16 bases not matched to a gene. CDR3 length: 18 residues.

The J gene is TRBJ2-5, the V gene TRBV2, with D maybe TRBD2 (5 bases). The CDR3 extends over 13 amino acids. The V gene's germline CDR1 is SNHLY and CDR2 FYNNEI. Trimming removed 10 bases from V and 4 bases from J, with 16 bases in between. The CDR3 loop is CAISRTVTETQYF. The CDR3 DNA reads TGTGCCATATCTCGGACTGTAACAGAGACCCAGTACTTC.

V and J are TRBV4-2 and TRBJ1-1; a weak D match, TRBD1 (6 bases). In germline, CDR1 is LGHNA, CDR2 YNFKEQ. This CDR3 has 16 residues. V lost 2 bases, J lost 0 bases, and 13 bases lay in between. CDR3 sequence (DNA): TGTGCCAGCAGCCAATGGGGGCTTAGGATGAACACTGAAGCTTTCTTT. This encodes CASSQWGLRMNTEAFF.

J is TRBJ1-2 and V is TRBV4-3, with 7 bases lining up with TRBD1. CDR1 and CDR2 from the germline V gene are LGHNA and YSLEER. CDR3 length equals 15 residues. The V segment lost 4 bases and the J segment 4 bases; nucleotides outside the gene matches: 9. The CDR3 DNA reads TGCGCCAGCAGCCGATTAGGGACAGCGGTCTATGGCTACACCTTC. Amino acids: CASSRLGTAVYGYTF.

As regards this clone: This same CDR3 is encoded by further DNA sequences in the sample. The rearrangement links TRBV27 to TRBJ1-6, with 8 bases identical to TRBD1. With 5 bases clipped from V and 5 bases from J, the junction kept 5 bases outside the gene matches. Germline V CDR1 and CDR2: MNHEY, SMNVEV (reference sequence). The CDR3 runs to 15 residues. CDR3 DNA sequence: TGTGCCAGCAGTCCCAGGGGGCGAGATAATTCACCCCTCCACTTT. Its protein product is CASSPRGRDNSPLHF.

The rearrangement joins TRBV5-5 to TRBJ1-1; D is uncertain. This CDR3 is built from 16 residues. The germline V gene encodes CDR1 SGHKS and CDR2 YYEKEE (reference sequence). Trimming removed 4 bases from V and 3 bases from J, with 19 bases in between. Here the CDR3 reads CASSLPHSFRDTEAFF. DNA of the CDR3: TGTGCCAGCAGCCTCCCTCATTCGTTCCGGGACACTGAAGCTTTCTTT.

For this clone: Different DNA sequences within this sample yield the same CDR3. This sequence joins TRBV27 and TRBJ1-6; D may be TRBD1 (6 bases). The CDR3 is made up of 17 amino acids. Trimming removed 4 bases from V and 3 bases from J, with 16 bases in between. Germline CDR1 reads MNHEY; CDR2 reads SMNVEV (reference sequence). For the CDR3, the DNA is TGTGCCAGCAGTTCCCCTCTCACAGGGCTCTATAATTCACCCCTCCACTTT. Translated: CASSSPLTGLYNSPLHF.

This clone was counted a single time. V gene TRBV7-6 combines with J gene TRBJ2-3; TRBD2 matches at 8 bases. Germline V lookup: CDR1 SGHVS, CDR2 FNYEAQ. The CDR3 totals 15 residues. V shed 5 bases, J shed 1 base, and the junction held 5 bases outside the gene matches. DNA of the CDR3: TGTGCCAGCAGCCCTGCGGGGGGCCGCACAGATACGCAGTATTTT. Translated, it gives CASSPAGGRTDTQYF.

This chain links TRBV28 with TRBJ1-2; no definite D call. Germline V lookup: CDR1 MDHEN, CDR2 SYDVKM. The germline V and J ends were trimmed by 6 bases and 8 bases, with 19 bases remaining between them. The CDR3 totals 14 residues. CDR3 coding DNA: TGTGCCAGCAGGACCTCGGGGAGGGCGGGCGGCTACACCTTC. Translating gives CASRTSGRAGGYTF.

This chain connects TRBV5-6 to TRBJ1-5, with D tentatively TRBD1 (6 bases). V was clipped by 1 base and J by 8 bases, with 13 bases between them. The CDR3 runs to 14 residues. The V gene's germline CDR1 is SGHDT and CDR2 YYEEEE. The CDR3 here is CASSLFRGAEPQHF. CDR3 nucleotide sequence: TGTGCCAGCAGCTTGTTCCGGGGGGCTGAGCCCCAGCATTTT.

This clone appeared a few times. The V gene is TRBV19, the J gene TRBJ1-1; no reliable D call. Germline lookup yields CDR1 LNHDA and CDR2 SQIVND (reference sequence). V was cut by 3 bases and J by 1 base, with 9 bases left in between. This CDR3 contains 14 residues. As DNA, the CDR3 is TGTGCCAGTAGTATCGAGGGAAGGAACACTGAAGCTTTCTTT. This sequence encodes CASSIEGRNTEAFF.

The genes are TRBV9 and TRBJ2-2; TRBD2 aligns across 10 bases. This CDR3 region has 14 residues. The germline V gene has CDR1 SGDLS and CDR2 YYNGEE. Trimming cost V 4 bases and J 7 bases; bases outside gene matches: 4. The CDR3 nucleotides read TGTGCCAGCAGCTCCCGGACTAGCGGCGGGGAGCTGTTTTTT. It translates to CASSSRTSGGELFF.

This chain uses TRBV9 with TRBJ2-1; 7 bases align to TRBD2. The CDR3 has 14 amino acids. With 0 bases clipped from V and 8 bases from J, the junction kept 5 bases outside the gene matches. Germline V CDR1 and CDR2: SGDLS, YYNGEE. CDR3 bases: TGTGCCAGCAGCGTAGAAGCGGGGAAGCATGAGCAGTTCTTC. It codes for CASSVEAGKHEQFF.

The J gene is TRBJ2-7, the V gene TRBV28; perhaps TRBD1 as D (5 bases). Looked up from germline, CDR1 is MDHEN and CDR2 is SYDVKM. There are 11 residues in the CDR3. V lost 7 bases to trimming and J lost 4 bases, with 8 bases between them. In nucleotides, the CDR3 is TGTGCCAGCACTAACAGGTACGAGCAGTACTTC. Its translation: CASTNRYEQYF.

The chain links TRBV28 to TRBJ1-1; 7 bases are a match to TRBD1. CDR1 is MDHEN and CDR2 is SYDVKM in the germline V gene. Unmatched junction bases numbered 6, after V lost 6 bases and J lost 2 bases. The CDR3 sequence is 14 residues long. CDR3 in amino acids: CASRSGTANTEAFF. For the CDR3, the DNA is TGTGCCAGCAGATCCGGGACAGCTAACACTGAAGCTTTCTTT.

This rearrangement joins TRBV6-6 to TRBJ2-7, with 7 bases identical to TRBD2. Germline CDR1 reads MNHNY; CDR2 reads SVGAGI (reference sequence). V shed 5 bases, J shed 2 bases, and the junction held 9 bases outside the gene matches. The CDR3 spans 15 residues. CDR3 protein: CASSVKRDTPYEQYF. The CDR3 region has the DNA TGTGCCAGCAGTGTGAAGCGGGATACCCCCTACGAGCAGTACTTC.

Only one count was recorded for this clone. The CDR3: CASSLASGTYNEQFF. In DNA, the CDR3 is TGTGCCAGCAGCTTAGCTAGCGGGACCTACAATGAGCAGTTCTTC. The chain has TRBV11-3 and TRBJ2-1; 9 bases are shared with TRBD2. V was pared by 1 base and J by 2 bases, with 0 bases of the junction left unmatched. The CDR3 contains 15 residues. Germline CDR1 is SGHNT and CDR2 is YENEEA.

This rearrangement joins TRBV5-8 to TRBJ1-2; D is uncertain. Trimming cost V 2 bases and J 4 bases, with 3 bases left between them. Germline CDR1 SGHTS, CDR2 YDEGEE. The CDR3 is 11 amino acids. In DNA, the CDR3 is TGTGCCAGCAGCTTTCTCTATGGCTACACCTTC. Its protein product is CASSFLYGYTF.

The CDR3 reads CASSSQTGRGYTF. The CDR3 DNA follows: TGTGCCAGCAGCTCCCAAACAGGCAGAGGCTACACCTTC. The chain has TRBV7-2 and TRBJ1-2; D possibly corresponds to TRBD1 (5 bases). This CDR3 comprises 13 residues. Germline CDR1 SGHTA, CDR2 FQGNSA. Trimming removed 4 bases from V and 8 bases from J, with 14 bases in between. Together with reference TRBV7-2 and TRBJ1-2, the CDR3 gives the full variable domain: GAGVSQSPSNKVTEKGKDVELRCDPISGHTALYWYRQSLGQGLEFLIYFQGNSAPDKSGLPSDRFSAERTGGSVSTLTIQRTQQEDSAVYLCASSSQTGRGYTFGSGTRLTVV.

The CDR3 loop reads CASSSDRAHEQYF. The CDR3 DNA reads as TGTGCCAGCAGCTCCGACAGGGCCCACGAGCAGTACTTC. This chain joins TRBV7-3 and TRBJ2-7; the match to TRBD1 covers 7 bases. This CDR3 spans 13 amino acids. Germline loops: CDR1 SGHTA, CDR2 FQGTGA. V shed 4 bases and J 5 bases; nucleotides not matched to a gene: 5.

The chain is built from TRBV10-3 and TRBJ2-5, with TRBD2 as a possible D gene (6 bases). Trimming took 5 bases from V and 4 from J, leaving 17 bases between them. Germline values: CDR1 ENHRY, CDR2 SYGVKD. The CDR3 is 15 residues long. CDR3 nucleotide sequence: TGTGCCATCAGTACGGGACTCGGCGTTCGAGAGACCCAGTACTTC. Its translation is CAISTGLGVRETQYF.

This chain uses TRBV10-3 with TRBJ2-1, with TRBD1 as a possible D gene (6 bases). The CDR3 extends over 14 amino acids. Between the trimmed V and J ends, which lost 10 bases and 7 bases, there was a span of 20 bases. Germline V gene lookup returns CDR1 ENHRY and CDR2 SYGVKD. The CDR3: CATVTGASSNEQFF. DNA for the CDR3: TGTGCCACCGTGACAGGAGCGAGTAGTAATGAGCAGTTCTTC.

J is TRBJ1-5 and V is TRBV4-3; the D is unclear. This CDR3 is 15 amino acids long. CDR1 LGHNA and CDR2 YSLEER come from the germline V gene. The V and J ends lost 0 bases and 3 bases respectively, with 9 bases between them. The CDR3 is CASSQDFRNNQPQHF. The CDR3 nucleotides read TGCGCCAGCAGCCAAGATTTCAGGAACAATCAGCCCCAGCATTTT.

The chain joins TRBV7-3 to TRBJ2-3, with 7 bases fitting TRBD2. Germline loops: CDR1 SGHTA, CDR2 FQGTGA. The CDR3 runs 16 residues. V lost 5 bases to trimming and J lost 6 bases; unmatched junction nucleotides: 14. This chain's CDR3 is CASSPRDAGDMDTQYF. The DNA for the CDR3 is TGTGCCAGCAGCCCCCGGGATGCGGGAGATATGGATACGCAGTATTTT. Full variable domain (rest looked up from reference TRBV7-3 and TRBJ2-3): GAGVSQTPSNKVTEKGKYVELRCDPISGHTALYWYRQSLGQGPEFLIYFQGTGAADDSGLPNDRFFAVRPEGSVSTLKIQRTERGDSAVYLCASSPRDAGDMDTQYFGPGTRLTVL.

The J gene is TRBJ1-6, the V gene TRBV4-1; a possible D gene is TRBD1 (5 bases). Germline assignment: CDR1 MGHRA and CDR2 YSYEKL. This CDR3 is built from 16 residues. V lost 1 base and J lost 10, with 17 bases in between. The CDR3 loop is CASSQAAARVASPLHF. The CDR3 bases are TGCGCCAGCAGCCAAGCAGCCGCCAGGGTGGCCTCACCCCTCCACTTT.